Detailed here is one T cell receptor beta chain. The time point was: blood 2 weeks post-SBRT. Treatment specified: 15 Gy SBRT to primary tumor, nephrectomy 4 weeks later. Radiation-treated patients gave blood at baseline, week 2 and week 4. This specimen belongs to a study of radiation and T cells in renal cell carcinoma. The data were produced by immunoSEQ multiplex PCR, yet TCRdb's version contains in-frame clones alone and is incomplete. The sample lists some 130,000 clones; around four fifths were seen once. Sequences were derived from blood, sampled from a patient whose treatment included radiotherapy and nephrectomy. The clonotype was recovered from a woman in her sixties or seventies with renal cell carcinoma.

The CDR3 is CASSSGGRTSSLDTQYF. The CDR3 coding sequence is TGCGCCAGCAGCTCAGGGGGGAGGACTTCTAGTTTAGATACGCAGTATTTT. The V and J genes are TRBV5-1 and TRBJ2-3; tentative D call: TRBD1 (7 bases). The CDR3 extends over 17 amino acids. The germline V and J ends were trimmed by 3 bases and 5 bases, with 22 bases remaining between them. The germline CDR1 and CDR2 sequences are SGHRS and YFSETQ.